This TCR beta chain was found in a study of intratumoral heterogeneity in liver cancer. Study results and caveats: The authors noted under-sampled tumor-infiltrating lymphocyte representation as a limitation.

Before surgical resection, these early-stage hepatocellular carcinoma patients received no treatment. Sampled areas showed no macroscopic evidence of necrosis or hemorrhage. The V end lost 3 bases, the J end lost 0 bases, and 15 bases lay between the germline ends. The CDR3 spans 16 residues. Germline CDR1 and CDR2: SGHRS and YFSETQ. The method was immunoSEQ multiplex PCR; TCRdb's version includes in-frame clones alone and lacks a portion of them. This table holds about 20,000 clones, around 73% found once. As to this clone: Its specificity is not known.

The sequence was obtained from a woman aged 70-85 years with hepatocellular carcinoma. The sequences come from tumor-adjacent normal tissue, collected before any cancer treatment. The chain recombines TRBV5-1 with TRBJ2-5; D is possibly TRBD1 (6 bases). CDR3 sequence reads: CASSSSGTPYQETQYF. The CDR3 DNA is TGCGCCAGCAGCTCGTCCGGGACACCCTACCAAGAGACCCAGTACTTC.